Listed below are T cell receptor beta chains from one sample, sequenced in a study of shared clonotypes between healthy human individuals. Using immunoSEQ multiplex PCR, the repertoire was profiled, and TCRdb retains in-frame clones only, with some absent. This table holds approximately 1.5 million clones, nearly 99% found once. The sample taken for sequencing was naive CD4+ T cells sorted from blood. These TCRs come from a man aged 25 to 40 in good health. Both conserved end residues are part of each CDR3. Fields, in order: J gene, clone size, V gene, D gene, CDR3 DNA, CDR3 protein. D genes are given only for firm matches. Not every row has a clone size; where given, it reads once, few, many or a size class.

J: TRBJ2-2
size: .
V: TRBV7-2
D: TRBD2
DNA: TGTGCCAGCAGCCCGGGACTAGCAGACGGCGAGCTGTTTTTT
CDR3: CASSPGLADGELFF

J: TRBJ2-1
size: .
V: TRBV30
D: .
DNA: TGTGCCTGGAGTGACAGCGGAGGCCAGTTCTTC
CDR3: CAWSDSGGQFF

J: TRBJ1-4
size: .
V: TRBV28
D: .
DNA: TGTGCCAGCACCTCTTATGAAAAACTGTTTTTT
CDR3: CASTSYEKLFF

J: TRBJ2-5
size: once
V: TRBV7-3
D: .
DNA: TGTGCCAGCAGTGAACACATGTACCAAGAGACCCAGTACTTC
CDR3: CASSEHMYQETQYF

J: TRBJ2-7
size: .
V: TRBV5-4
D: .
DNA: TGTGCCAGCAGCGAAGGGGGGGATACCTACGAGCAGTACTTC
CDR3: CASSEGGDTYEQYF

J: TRBJ2-2
size: .
V: TRBV6-5
D: .
DNA: TGTGCCAGCCAGGGGGGGATAACCGGGGAGCTGTTTTTT
CDR3: CASQGGITGELFF

J: TRBJ2-7
size: .
V: TRBV5-1
D: .
DNA: TGCGCCAGCAGCTTGGTTGGAGGGAGCCACGAGCAGTACTTC
CDR3: CASSLVGGSHEQYF

J: TRBJ2-7
size: .
V: TRBV2
D: TRBD1
DNA: TGTGCCAGCAGCAGGGACAGGGAGACCTACGAGCAGTACTTC
CDR3: CASSRDRETYEQYF

J: TRBJ2-4
size: .
V: TRBV7-9
D: .
DNA: TGTGCCAGCAGCAAGGACTCCCTAGGAGCCAAAAACATTCAGTACTTC
CDR3: CASSKDSLGAKNIQYF

J: TRBJ2-2
size: .
V: TRBV11-2
D: .
DNA: TGTGCCAGCAGCCCCCCCACTAGCATGGCTACCGGGGAGCTGTTTTTT
CDR3: CASSPPTSMATGELFF

J: TRBJ2-5
size: .
V: TRBV2
D: .
DNA: TGTGCCAGCAAGGAGGGAGAAGAGACCCAGTACTTC
CDR3: CASKEGEETQYF

J: TRBJ2-3
size: .
V: TRBV30
D: TRBD2
DNA: TGTGCCTGGAGTCCCTTAGCGGGAGGTGATACGCAGTATTTT
CDR3: CAWSPLAGGDTQYF

J: TRBJ2-5
size: .
V: TRBV4-1
D: TRBD2
DNA: TGCGCCAGCAGCCAAGATCTTCGTGGCGGGGGAGAGACCCAGTACTTC
CDR3: CASSQDLRGGGETQYF

J: TRBJ1-4
size: .
V: TRBV30
D: TRBD1
DNA: TGTGCCTGGACCGGGACAGTTAATGAAAAACTGTTTTTT
CDR3: CAWTGTVNEKLFF

J: TRBJ1-4
size: once
V: TRBV29-1
D: TRBD1
DNA: TGCAGCGTGGCCCAGGGGGTCACTGAAAAACTGTTTTTT
CDR3: CSVAQGVTEKLFF

J: TRBJ2-2
size: .
V: TRBV7-3
D: TRBD2
DNA: TGTGCCAGCAGTCCTCAAGCGGGAGGGGAGCTGTTTTTT
CDR3: CASSPQAGGELFF

J: TRBJ1-5
size: .
V: TRBV18
D: .
DNA: TGTGCCAGCTCACCCCCGGGACGGAATAGCAATCAGCCCCAGCATTTT
CDR3: CASSPPGRNSNQPQHF

J: TRBJ2-1
size: .
V: TRBV28
D: TRBD2
DNA: TGTGCCAGCAGCAACCCTAGCGGGAGGTTAAGGAATGAGCAGTTCTTC
CDR3: CASSNPSGRLRNEQFF

J: TRBJ1-1
size: .
V: TRBV27
D: TRBD1
DNA: TGTGCCAGCAGTTTCCGCGACAGGGTTGGGGGCACTGAAGCTTTCTTT
CDR3: CASSFRDRVGGTEAFF

J: TRBJ2-2
size: .
V: TRBV6-1
D: .
DNA: TGTGCCAGCAGTGAGATCGCCACCGGGGAGCTGTTTTTT
CDR3: CASSEIATGELFF

J: TRBJ2-1
size: .
V: TRBV15
D: .
DNA: TGTGCCACCAGCAGAGACCAGCTAGCGACCTTTAGCAATGAGCAGTTCTTC
CDR3: CATSRDQLATFSNEQFF

J: TRBJ2-3
size: .
V: TRBV9
D: TRBD2
DNA: TGTGCCAGCAGCGTAGGGACTAGATCCCCAGATACGCAGTATTTT
CDR3: CASSVGTRSPDTQYF

J: TRBJ2-2
size: .
V: TRBV9
D: .
DNA: TGTGCCAGCAGCGTAGTCCCTCGGCCCGGCACCGGGGAGCTGTTTTTT
CDR3: CASSVVPRPGTGELFF

J: TRBJ2-2
size: once
V: TRBV7-2
D: .
DNA: TGTGCCAGCAGCTCGAGTTTGGTAGCGGCCCGGAGAACCGGGGAGCTGTTTTTT
CDR3: CASSSSLVAARRTGELFF

J: TRBJ1-1
size: .
V: TRBV9
D: .
DNA: TGTGCCAGCAGCGCCCACCCGAACACTGAAGCTTTCTTT
CDR3: CASSAHPNTEAFF

J: TRBJ2-3
size: once
V: TRBV5-1
D: .
DNA: TGCGCCAGCAGCTTGGGGTGGCCTAGCACAGATACGCAGTATTTT
CDR3: CASSLGWPSTDTQYF

J: TRBJ2-5
size: .
V: TRBV5-8
D: TRBD2
DNA: TGTGCCAGCAGCTTGCGGACAGCGGGAGGCCAGTACTTC
CDR3: CASSLRTAGGQYF

J: TRBJ1-3
size: .
V: TRBV29-1
D: TRBD1
DNA: TGCAGCGTTGGTCCAGGGGGCTTAGGAAACACCATATATTTT
CDR3: CSVGPGGLGNTIYF

J: TRBJ1-4
size: .
V: TRBV7-2
D: .
DNA: TGTGCCAGCAGCTTAGTGGGCTTCCGTGCAACTAATGAAAAACTGTTTTTT
CDR3: CASSLVGFRATNEKLFF

J: TRBJ2-2
size: .
V: TRBV10-3
D: TRBD1
DNA: TGTGCCATCAGTGTGGGGCAGGGGGCCCCCGGGGAGCTGTTTTTT
CDR3: CAISVGQGAPGELFF

J: TRBJ2-7
size: .
V: TRBV5-1
D: TRBD2
DNA: TGCGCCAGCAGCTTATGGACTAGCGGGAGTTTGTCGCACGAGCAGTACTTC
CDR3: CASSLWTSGSLSHEQYF